The clone carrying this T cell receptor (beta chain) has a single count. Its target is unknown. The data were taken from a study of cytomegalovirus exposure and HLA in healthy donors. Study-wide results and caveats: A later analysis found that most CMV-associated TCR beta chains appeared HLA-restricted. In a later analysis, V- and J-gene trimming of beta chains associated with a DCLRE1C missense variant, replicated independently. In vitro data verified three CMV-associated chains as specific for CMV antigens.

There are 14 residues in the CDR3. The ends were cut back, 5 bases at V and 5 bases at J, with 12 bases in the middle. Per the germline V gene, CDR1 is MDHEN and CDR2 is SYDVKM. Primers: 60 Vbeta forward and 13 Jbeta reverse. Profiling relied on immunoSEQ multiplex PCR, and the TCRdb table lists in-frame clones only, not all of them. The sample gives about 140,000 clones, just under 70% of which show up once; roughly 4% is in the top ten. The specimen sequenced was PBMCs. The chain is built from TRBV28 and TRBJ2-2; tentative D call: TRBD1 (6 bases). The sequence was obtained from a man in his 60s in good health and CMV-seronegative. The CDR3 protein is CASSRTVNTGELFF. The CDR3 coding sequence is TGTGCCAGCAGTCGGACAGTAAATACCGGGGAGCTGTTTTTT.